These 20 T cell receptor beta chains share one sample of origin, sequenced in a study of shared clonotypes between healthy human individuals. Sequencing was performed with immunoSEQ multiplex PCR; in TCRdb, only in-frame clones are kept and a portion is missing. The sample comprises 2.5 million or so clones, 90% to 95% of which are singletons, and roughly 0.15% rests with the top ten. The source material was naive CD4+ T cells sorted from blood. Regarding subset: CD45RA+ positively selected. The receptor source for this set is a man aged 18 to 30 in good health.

CDR3 loop: CASSRGTGPGETQYF. Here the CDR3 DNA reads TGTGCCAGCAGTCGAGGGACAGGGCCAGGGGAGACCCAGTACTTC. This chain connects TRBV6-5 to TRBJ2-5, with 9 bases matching TRBD1. The CDR3 totals 15 residues. V lost 5 bases, J lost 5 bases, and 9 bases stayed unmatched. From germline, CDR1 is MNHEY and CDR2 SVGAGI.

Comments on this clone: Other nucleotide sequences in the sample specify the same CDR3. The gene calls are TRBV25-1 and TRBJ1-2; TRBD1 agrees at 8 bases. Germline V lookup: CDR1 MGHDK, CDR2 SYGVNS. The CDR3 is made up of 14 amino acids. V was pared by 1 base and J by 4 bases, with 2 bases of the junction left unmatched. The CDR3, as DNA: TGTGCCAGCAGTGAATCAGGGGGCGGCTATGGCTACACCTTC. Translation: CASSESGGGYGYTF.

This chain joins TRBV5-1 and TRBJ2-7; 12 bases agree with TRBD2. J was trimmed by 3 bases and V by 0 bases; bases with no gene match: 7. The CDR3 covers 17 residues. Germline CDR1 and CDR2: SGHRS and YFSETQ. Written as DNA, the CDR3 is TGCGCCAGCAGCTTGGACAGCCCGGGACTAGCGGGCTACGAGCAGTACTTC. As protein: CASSLDSPGLAGYEQYF.

The V call is TRBV18, the J call TRBJ1-2, with 7 bases matching TRBD1. The CDR3 spans 14 residues. V gave up 2 bases and J gave up 8 bases; unmatched junction bases: 8. Germline CDR1 KGHSH, CDR2 LQKENI. The CDR3 nucleotides read TGTGCCAGCTCACCATCTTTGGACAGGCCGGGCTACACCTTC. Translating it yields CASSPSLDRPGYTF.

The genes are TRBV6-1 and TRBJ1-5, with unresolved D. The CDR3 has 15 amino acids. Germline V CDR1 and CDR2: MNHNS, SASEGT. The V end lost 10 bases, the J end lost 2 bases, and 18 bases lay between the germline ends. The CDR3 loop is CATQMTWLGNQPQHF. The CDR3 region has the DNA TGTGCCACTCAGATGACTTGGTTAGGCAATCAGCCCCAGCATTTT.

This chain uses TRBV6-5 with TRBJ2-6, with TRBD1 identical over 10 bases. This CDR3 has 15 amino acids. With 6 bases clipped from V and 2 bases from J, the junction kept 1 base outside the gene matches. Germline V gives CDR1 MNHEY, CDR2 SVGAGI. CDR3 sequence: CASRTGGTGANVLTF. Written as DNA, the CDR3 is TGTGCCAGCAGGACAGGGGGCACTGGGGCCAACGTCCTGACTTTC.

V usage is TRBV5-5 and J usage is TRBJ1-1, with D unclear. Trimming cost V 3 bases and J 0 bases, with 15 bases left between them. The CDR3 sequence is 16 residues long. CDR1 and CDR2 (germline): SGHKS, YYEKEE (reference sequence). The CDR3 DNA reads TGTGCCAGCAGCTCCACGGCCACCGGGGTGAACACTGAAGCTTTCTTT. Its protein product is CASSSTATGVNTEAFF.

The chain has TRBV28 and TRBJ2-2; 9 bases are a match to TRBD2. Germline loops: CDR1 MDHEN, CDR2 SYDVKM. Trimming at V came to 2 bases and at J to 6 bases, leaving 4 bases not matched to a gene. The CDR3 covers 15 residues. CDR3: CASSLNAGGPGELFF. The DNA of the CDR3 is TGTGCCAGCAGTTTAAATGCGGGGGGGCCCGGGGAGCTGTTTTTT.

In regard to this clone: Other DNA sequences from this sample encode an identical CDR3 as well. The chain uses TRBV19 and TRBJ1-1; perhaps TRBD1 as D (6 bases). In germline, CDR1 is LNHDA, CDR2 SQIVND (reference sequence). This CDR3 has 14 residues. The V and J ends lost 1 base and 5 bases respectively, with 11 bases between them. The CDR3 here is CASSIAGGRTEAFF. The CDR3 DNA reads TGTGCCAGTAGTATAGCGGGGGGGCGAACTGAAGCTTTCTTT.

This clone was recorded once. This chain links TRBV6-6 with TRBJ1-4; D not certain. V lost 7 bases to trimming and J lost 5 bases, with 17 bases between them. Germline V gene data show CDR1 as MNHNY and CDR2 as SVGAGI (reference sequence). This CDR3 region has 15 residues. CDR3 in DNA: TGTGCCAGCAAAGACCCCAGGAGACCAAATGAAAAACTGTTTTTT. It yields the protein CASKDPRRPNEKLFF.

The V call is TRBV6-6, the J call TRBJ2-7, with D tentatively TRBD2 (6 bases). V was shortened by 4 bases and J by 2 bases, with 12 bases between the two germline ends. Per the germline V gene, CDR1 is MNHNY and CDR2 is SVGAGI (reference sequence). The CDR3 contains 14 residues. The CDR3 is CASSSLGGAYEQYF. CDR3 bases: TGTGCCAGCAGTTCCCTCGGAGGGGCCTACGAGCAGTACTTC.

Only one count was recorded for this clone. CDR3 region: CASSVSGGLSYEQYF. The DNA of the CDR3 is TGCGCCAGCAGCGTTAGCGGGGGGCTCTCCTACGAGCAGTACTTC. This chain connects TRBV5-1 to TRBJ2-7; TRBD2 matches 10 bases. Germline values: CDR1 SGHRS, CDR2 YFSETQ. V was pared by 4 bases and J by 0 bases, with 4 bases of the junction left unmatched. CDR3 size: 15 residues.

CDR3 nucleotide sequence: TGTGCCAGCTCACCACCGGGACTAGCAAATTCCTACGAGCAGTACTTC. Amino acid sequence: CASSPPGLANSYEQYF. J is TRBJ2-7 and V is TRBV18; 9 bases are shared with TRBD2. This CDR3 is built from 16 residues. Unmatched junction bases numbered 4, after V lost 0 bases and J lost 1 base. CDR1 and CDR2 from the germline V gene are KGHSH and LQKENI. Complete variable domain (other parts from reference TRBV18 and TRBJ2-7): NAGVMQNPRHLVRRRGQEARLRCSPMKGHSHVYWYRQLPEEGLKFMVYLQKENIIDESGMPKERFSAEFPKEGPSILRIQQVVRGDSAAYFCASSPPGLANSYEQYFGPGTRLTVT.

This clone was counted a few times. CDR3 sequence: CASSLEVISGNTIYF. For the CDR3, the DNA is TGTGCCAGCAGCTTGGAGGTAATCTCTGGAAACACCATATATTTT. V and J are TRBV9 and TRBJ1-3; the D is unclear. Trimming stripped 4 bases from V and 0 bases from J, with 11 bases between. Germline V gene data show CDR1 as SGDLS and CDR2 as YYNGEE. The CDR3 contains 15 residues.

CDR3 protein: CASSLAGQRTDTQYF. The CDR3 DNA reads TGCGCCAGCAGCTTGGCGGGACAGAGAACAGATACGCAGTATTTT. The V call is TRBV5-1, the J call TRBJ2-3; 7 bases agree with TRBD1. The CDR3 runs to 15 residues. CDR1 and CDR2 from the germline V gene are SGHRS and YFSETQ. V lost 0 bases to trimming and J lost 3 bases; unmatched junction nucleotides: 4. The complete variable domain, with remaining parts taken from reference TRBV5-1 and TRBJ2-3, reads KAGVTQTPRYLIKTRGQQVTLSCSPISGHRSVSWYQQTPGQGLQFLFEYFSETQRNKGNFPGRFSGRQFSNSRSEMNVSTLELGDSALYLCASSLAGQRTDTQYFGPGTRLTVL.

This clone was seen just once. The V gene is TRBV30, the J gene TRBJ2-5, with D hard to call. The last part of the DNA fits TRBJ2-7 better; the J call may be wrong. The CDR3 loop spans 15 amino acids. Germline V lookup: CDR1 GTSNPN, CDR2 SVGIG (reference sequence). CDR3 nucleotides: TGTGCCTGGAGTCGCAATTTCGGCCCGGCCTACGAGCAGTACTTC. The encoded protein is CAWSRNFGPAYEQYF.

CDR3 residues: CATASVRGANTEAFF. The CDR3 DNA reads TGTGCCACCGCAAGTGTGAGGGGTGCAAACACTGAAGCTTTCTTT. This chain joins TRBV2 and TRBJ1-1; a weak D match, TRBD1 (5 bases). V was pared by 10 bases and J by 2 bases, with 20 bases between. From germline, CDR1 is SNHLY and CDR2 FYNNEI. This CDR3 comprises 15 residues.

The chain couples TRBV6-5 to TRBJ2-7; the D is unclear. Germline loops: CDR1 MNHEY, CDR2 SVGAGI. CDR3 size: 15 residues. V was clipped by 0 bases and J by 3 bases, with 12 bases between them. Here the CDR3 reads CASSYSTKGHYEQYF. The CDR3 nucleotides read TGTGCCAGCAGTTACTCGACAAAGGGCCACTACGAGCAGTACTTC.

V and J are TRBV6-5 and TRBJ1-2, with 7 positions matching TRBD1. This CDR3 region has 11 residues. Germline V gene sequence: CDR1 MNHEY, CDR2 SVGAGI. With 6 bases clipped from V and 6 bases from J, the junction kept 1 base outside the gene matches. This CDR3 reads CASRGGHGYTF. The CDR3 DNA reads TGTGCCAGCAGAGGGGGCCATGGCTACACCTTC.

A single count supports this clone. The chain recombines TRBV7-3 with TRBJ1-1; tentative D call: TRBD1 (5 bases). The ends were cut back, 5 bases at V and 4 bases at J, with 17 bases in the middle. Germline V gives CDR1 SGHTA, CDR2 FQGTGA. The CDR3 has 15 residues. For the CDR3, the DNA is TGTGCCAGCAGCCAGCGGGGCCCCTCGGGCACTGAAGCTTTCTTT. Protein sequence: CASSQRGPSGTEAFF.